This T cell receptor beta chain was sequenced for a study of identical twins. Study-level points and caveats: Within twin pairs, the out-of-frame alpha sequences they shared showed excess low generation probability.

Between the trimmed V and J ends, which lost 5 bases and 3 bases, there was a span of 12 bases. The V gene's germline CDR1 is SGHAT and CDR2 FQNNGV. CDR3 size: 14 residues. About this clonotype itself: Its antigen is unknown.

cDNA molecules carried unique molecular identifiers, and template switching added a universal primer site. TCRdb itself ran the 5' RACE reads through MiXCR, one entry per CDR3 protein. The sample contains a few hundred thousand distinct CDR3 sequences, around 8.3% of which appear only once. This same sample was also taken into another study, of yellow fever vaccine responses in identical twins.

The chain carries TRBV11-2 and TRBJ2-3; tentatively, D is TRBD2 (6 bases). Sample: CD8+ T cells sorted from blood. This receptor was obtained from a young woman in good health. For the CDR3, the DNA is TGTGCCAGCAGCCCCGGACTATTTACAGATACGCAGTATTTT. Translation: CASSPGLFTDTQYF.